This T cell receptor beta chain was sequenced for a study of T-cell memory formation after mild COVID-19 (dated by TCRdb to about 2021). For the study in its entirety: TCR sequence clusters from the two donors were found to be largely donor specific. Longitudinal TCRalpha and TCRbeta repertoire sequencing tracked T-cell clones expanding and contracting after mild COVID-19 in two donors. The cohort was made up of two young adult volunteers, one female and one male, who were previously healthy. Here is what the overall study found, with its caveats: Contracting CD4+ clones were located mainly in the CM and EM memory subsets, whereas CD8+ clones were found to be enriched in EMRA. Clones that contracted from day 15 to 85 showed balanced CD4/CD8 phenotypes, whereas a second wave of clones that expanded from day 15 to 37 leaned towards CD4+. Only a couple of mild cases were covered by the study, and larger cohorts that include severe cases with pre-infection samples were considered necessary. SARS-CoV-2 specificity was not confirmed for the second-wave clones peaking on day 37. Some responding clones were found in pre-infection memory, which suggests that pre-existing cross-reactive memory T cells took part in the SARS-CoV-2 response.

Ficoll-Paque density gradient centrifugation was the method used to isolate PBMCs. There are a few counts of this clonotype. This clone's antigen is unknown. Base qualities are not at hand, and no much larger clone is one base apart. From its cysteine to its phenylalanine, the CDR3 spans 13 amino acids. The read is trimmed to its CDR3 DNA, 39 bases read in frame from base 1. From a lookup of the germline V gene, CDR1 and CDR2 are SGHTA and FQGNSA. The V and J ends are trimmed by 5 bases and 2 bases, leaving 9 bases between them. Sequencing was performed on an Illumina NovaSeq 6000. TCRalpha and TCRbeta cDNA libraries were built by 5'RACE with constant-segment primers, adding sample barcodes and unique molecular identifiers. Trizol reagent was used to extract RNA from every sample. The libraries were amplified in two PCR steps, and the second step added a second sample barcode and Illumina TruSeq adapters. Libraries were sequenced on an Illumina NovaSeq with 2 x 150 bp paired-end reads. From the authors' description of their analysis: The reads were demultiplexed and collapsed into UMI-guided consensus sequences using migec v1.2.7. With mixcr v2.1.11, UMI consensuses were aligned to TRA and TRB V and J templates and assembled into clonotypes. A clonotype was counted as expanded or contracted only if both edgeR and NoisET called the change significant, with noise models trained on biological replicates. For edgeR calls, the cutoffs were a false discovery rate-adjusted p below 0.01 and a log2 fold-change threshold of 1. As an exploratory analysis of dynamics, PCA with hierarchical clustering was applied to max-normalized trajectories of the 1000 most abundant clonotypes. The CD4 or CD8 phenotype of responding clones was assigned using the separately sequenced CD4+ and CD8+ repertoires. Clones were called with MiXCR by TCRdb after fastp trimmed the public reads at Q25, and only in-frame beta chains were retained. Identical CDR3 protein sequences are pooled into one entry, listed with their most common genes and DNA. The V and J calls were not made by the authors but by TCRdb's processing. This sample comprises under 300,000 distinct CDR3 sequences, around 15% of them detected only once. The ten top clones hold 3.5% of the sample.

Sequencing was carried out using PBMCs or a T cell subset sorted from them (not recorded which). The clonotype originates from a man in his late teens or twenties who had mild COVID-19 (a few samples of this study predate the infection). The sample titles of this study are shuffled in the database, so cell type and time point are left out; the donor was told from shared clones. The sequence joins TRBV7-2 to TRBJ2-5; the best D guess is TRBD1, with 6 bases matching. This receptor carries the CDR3 CASSADRQETQYF. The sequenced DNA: TGTGCCAGCAGCGCCGACAGGCAAGAGACCCAGTACTTC.